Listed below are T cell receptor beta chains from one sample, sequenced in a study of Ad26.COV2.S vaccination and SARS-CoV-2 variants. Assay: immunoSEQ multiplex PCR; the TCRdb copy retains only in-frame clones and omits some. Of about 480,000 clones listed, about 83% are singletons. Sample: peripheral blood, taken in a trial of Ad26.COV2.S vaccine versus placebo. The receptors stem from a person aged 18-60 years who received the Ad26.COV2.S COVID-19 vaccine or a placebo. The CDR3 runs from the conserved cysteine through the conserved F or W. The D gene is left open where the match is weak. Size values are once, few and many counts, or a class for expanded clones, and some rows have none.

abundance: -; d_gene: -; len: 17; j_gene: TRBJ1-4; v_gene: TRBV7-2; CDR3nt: TGTGCCAGCAGCCCGACTTCGGGGACGGCAACTAATGAAAAACTGTTTTTT; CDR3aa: CASSPTSGTATNEKLFF
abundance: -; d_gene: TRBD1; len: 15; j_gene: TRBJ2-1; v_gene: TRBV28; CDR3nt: TGTGCCAGCAGATGGACAGGGGGCTCCTACAATGAGCAGTTCTTC; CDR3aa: CASRWTGGSYNEQFF
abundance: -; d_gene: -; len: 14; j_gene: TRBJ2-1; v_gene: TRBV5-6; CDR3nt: TGTGCCAGCAGCTTGGGTCAACGTTACAATGAGCAGTTCTTC; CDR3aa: CASSLGQRYNEQFF
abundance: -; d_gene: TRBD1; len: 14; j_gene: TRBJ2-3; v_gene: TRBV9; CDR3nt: TGTGCCAGCAGCCGCGGACAGGGCGCAAATACGCAGTATTTT; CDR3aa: CASSRGQGANTQYF
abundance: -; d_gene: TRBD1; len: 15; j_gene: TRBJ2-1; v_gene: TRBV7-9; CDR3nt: TGTGCCAGCAGCTCGACAGGGGGCTCCTACAATGAGCAGTTCTTC; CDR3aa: CASSSTGGSYNEQFF
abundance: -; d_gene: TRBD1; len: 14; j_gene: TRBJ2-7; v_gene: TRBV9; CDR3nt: TGTGCCATCCCCCCGGGACAGGGGATGGACGAGCAGTACTTC; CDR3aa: CAIPPGQGMDEQYF
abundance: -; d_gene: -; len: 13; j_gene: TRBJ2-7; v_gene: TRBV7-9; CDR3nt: TGTGCCAGCAGCTCGTATCGACACTACGAGCAGTACTTC; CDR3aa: CASSSYRHYEQYF
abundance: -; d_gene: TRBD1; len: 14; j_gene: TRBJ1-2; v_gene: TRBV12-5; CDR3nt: TGTGCTAGTGGTACTGGACAGGGTCACTATGGCTACACCTTC; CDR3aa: CASGTGQGHYGYTF
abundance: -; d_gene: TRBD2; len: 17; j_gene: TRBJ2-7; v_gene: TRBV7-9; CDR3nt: TGTGCCAGCAGCCACGATGTAGCGGGAGCCGCCTCCTACGAGCAGTACTTC; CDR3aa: CASSHDVAGAASYEQYF
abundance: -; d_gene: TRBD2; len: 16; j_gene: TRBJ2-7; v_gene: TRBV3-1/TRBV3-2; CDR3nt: TGTGCCAGCAGCCGTCAGTTTGTCGGGAGGGCCTACGAGCAGTACTTC; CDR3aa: CASSRQFVGRAYEQYF
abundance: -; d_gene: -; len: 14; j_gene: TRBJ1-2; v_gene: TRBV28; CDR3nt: TGTGCCAGCAGCCCACCGACAGGTTCCTATGGCTACACCTTC; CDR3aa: CASSPPTGSYGYTF
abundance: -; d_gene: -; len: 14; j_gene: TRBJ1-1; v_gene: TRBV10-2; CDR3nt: TGCGCCAGCAGTGTTCAGGGAGGTACCACTGAAGCTTTCTTT; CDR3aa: CASSVQGGTTEAFF
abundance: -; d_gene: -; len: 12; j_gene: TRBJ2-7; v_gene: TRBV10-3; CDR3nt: TGTGCCATCAGTGAGTCCCCCCAGGTCCCGTACTTC; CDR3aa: CAISESPQVPYF
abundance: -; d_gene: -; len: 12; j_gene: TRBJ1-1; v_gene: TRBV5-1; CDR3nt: TGCGCCAGCAGCTTAAAGGGGTTTGAAGCTTTCTTT; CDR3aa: CASSLKGFEAFF
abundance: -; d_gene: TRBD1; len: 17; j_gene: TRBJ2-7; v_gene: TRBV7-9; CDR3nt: TGTGCCAGCAGCTCCCGGGACAGGGGGCTATACTCCTACGAGCAGTACTTC; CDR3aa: CASSSRDRGLYSYEQYF
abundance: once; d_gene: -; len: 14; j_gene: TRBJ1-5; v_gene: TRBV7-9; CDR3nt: TGTGCCAGCAGCTTAGGAGGGGCTGAACAGCCCCAGCATTTT; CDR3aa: CASSLGGAEQPQHF
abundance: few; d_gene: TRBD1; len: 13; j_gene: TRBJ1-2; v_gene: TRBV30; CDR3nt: TGTGCCCGGGCCTCGGACAGGAACTATGGCTACACCTTC; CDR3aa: CARASDRNYGYTF
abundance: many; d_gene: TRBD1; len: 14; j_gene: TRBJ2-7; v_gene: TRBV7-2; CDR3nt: TGTGCCAGCAGCTTTCTTACCCCTGGGACAGGGGCACAGTTC; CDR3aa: CASSFLTPGTGAQF
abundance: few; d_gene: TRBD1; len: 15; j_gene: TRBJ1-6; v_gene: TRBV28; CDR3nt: TGTGCCAGCAGTAAAGAGGGACAGAATAATTCACCCCTCCACTTT; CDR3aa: CASSKEGQNNSPLHF
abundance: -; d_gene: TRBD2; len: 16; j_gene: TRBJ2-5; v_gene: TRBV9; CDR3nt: TGTGCCAGCAGCCTGGGGGCTAGCGGGAGTAAAGAGACCCAGTACTTC; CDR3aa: CASSLGASGSKETQYF
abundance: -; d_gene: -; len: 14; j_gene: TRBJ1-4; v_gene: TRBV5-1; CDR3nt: TGCGCCAGCAGCTTGGAACAGATAGGAGGAAAACTGTTTTTT; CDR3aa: CASSLEQIGGKLFF
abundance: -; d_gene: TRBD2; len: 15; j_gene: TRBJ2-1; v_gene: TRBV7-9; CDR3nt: TGTGCCAGCAGCTTAATTAGCGGGAGGGCCGCTAGGCAGTTCTTC; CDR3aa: CASSLISGRAARQFF
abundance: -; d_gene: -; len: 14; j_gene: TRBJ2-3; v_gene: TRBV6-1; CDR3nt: TGTGCCAGCAGTGACGGACTTCACCGGGATACGCAGTATTTT; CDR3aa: CASSDGLHRDTQYF
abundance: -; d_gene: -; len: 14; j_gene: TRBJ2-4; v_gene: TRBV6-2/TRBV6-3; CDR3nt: TGTGCCAGCAGTCGGGCAGAAGCCAAAAACATTCAGTACTTC; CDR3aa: CASSRAEAKNIQYF
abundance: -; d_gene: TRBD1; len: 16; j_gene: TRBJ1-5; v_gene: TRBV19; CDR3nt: TGTGCCAGTAGGGCCGGGACAGGGTCAAGGAATCAGCCCCAGCATTTT; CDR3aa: CASRAGTGSRNQPQHF
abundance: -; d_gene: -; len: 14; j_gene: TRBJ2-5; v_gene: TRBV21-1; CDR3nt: TGTGCCAGCAGCAAAGGACACTCCCAAGAGACCCAGTACTTC; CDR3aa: CASSKGHSQETQYF